This is a list of T cell receptor beta chains from one sample in a study of T cell responses to AZD1222 COVID-19 vaccine. Sequenced by immunoSEQ multiplex PCR; TCRdb stores in-frame clones only, minus some. Here the sample spans around 100,000 clones, about 90% being singletons. The source material was peripheral blood, sampled on day 0 of AZD1222 vaccination. The receptors stem from an adult in good health. CDR3s include the opening cysteine and the closing phenylalanine or tryptophan. A D gene is named only where the DNA matches it firmly.

d_call,v_call,j_call,cdr3_nt,cdr3_aa
.,TRBV6-2/TRBV6-3,TRBJ1-6,TGTGCCAGCAGTTACTGGGGCACTAATTCACCCCTCCACTTT,CASSYWGTNSPLHF
TRBD2,TRBV7-9,TRBJ2-5,TGTGCCAGCAGCCTAAGGCGGGGGGGCCGTGAGACCCAGTACTTC,CASSLRRGGRETQYF
.,TRBV9,TRBJ1-2,TGTGCCAGCAGCGTAGTAGACAGTTTACCTTCGTACACCTTC,CASSVVDSLPSYTF
.,TRBV7-3,TRBJ2-3,TGTGCCAGCAGCTTATGGGGTCTCCGCACAGATACGCAGTATTTT,CASSLWGLRTDTQYF
TRBD1,TRBV7-6,TRBJ1-1,TGTGCCAGCAGCCAGGACAGGGCACGAGAAGCTTTCTTT,CASSQDRAREAFF
.,TRBV3-1/TRBV3-2,TRBJ2-2,TGTGCCAGCAGCCATCGGGGGGCCAGGTACACCGGGGAGCTGTTTTTT,CASSHRGARYTGELFF
TRBD1,TRBV7-2,TRBJ2-7,TGTGCCAGCAGCTTCGGGACAGCCTACGAGCAGTACTTC,CASSFGTAYEQYF
TRBD1,TRBV29-1,TRBJ2-7,TGCAGCGCCAGTACCCCGGGACAGGAGAACGAGCAGTACTTC,CSASTPGQENEQYF
.,TRBV7-2,TRBJ1-2,TGTGCCAGCAGCTTAGGGGACATGATCAGCTACACCTTC,CASSLGDMISYTF
.,TRBV5-4,TRBJ1-2,TGTGCCAGCAGCAATCCGCGGGGAGTGCCTGGCTACACCTTC,CASSNPRGVPGYTF
.,TRBV27,TRBJ2-7,TGTGCCAGCAGTTTATTAGGCGGGGCCTACGAGCAGTACTTC,CASSLLGGAYEQYF
.,TRBV9,TRBJ2-3,TGTGCCAGCAGCGGACAAGTCGGTAGCACAGATACGCAGTATTTT,CASSGQVGSTDTQYF
TRBD1,TRBV4-1,TRBJ1-2,TGCGCCAGCAGCCAAGTAATGACAGGGGGCATAAACTATGGCTACACCTTC,CASSQVMTGGINYGYTF
.,TRBV5-3,TRBJ2-7,TGTGCCAGAAGCTTCACAGACCCCGGCGAGCAGTACTTC,CARSFTDPGEQYF
TRBD1,TRBV5-4,TRBJ1-1,TGTGCCAGCAGGGACACAGGGGGCGGATGGAACACTGAAGCTTTCTTT,CASRDTGGGWNTEAFF
.,TRBV7-8,TRBJ1-5,TGTGCCAGCAGTTCCAGACCGGGTCCGGAAACTAATCAGCCCCAGCATTTT,CASSSRPGPETNQPQHF
.,TRBV7-9,TRBJ2-6,TGTGCCAGCACCCGTAGTGGGAACTCTGGGGCCAACGTCCTGACTTTC,CASTRSGNSGANVLTF